These 28 T cell receptor beta chains were sequenced from one sample in a study of blood T cell repertoires in COVID-19. Clones were read by immunoSEQ multiplex PCR, and TCRdb kept only the in-frame ones, dropping some. The table includes 75,000 to 100,000 clones, roughly 87% detected once. The sequenced material came from peripheral blood. The receptors shown here come from a man aged 70 or older with acute or convalescent COVID-19.

The chain employs TRBV3-1 (or the pseudogene TRBV3-2) and TRBJ1-2, with 7 bases identical to TRBD1. There are 15 residues in the CDR3. V gave up 0 bases and J gave up 2 bases; unmatched junction bases: 3. Germline V gene data show CDR1 as LGHDT and CDR2 as YNNKEL (reference sequence). The CDR3 nucleotides are TGTGCCAGCAGCCAAGATTTGGGACAGAACTATGGCTACACCTTC. This codes for CASSQDLGQNYGYTF.

This chain links TRBV10-3 with TRBJ1-2, with a weak D call TRBD1 (5 bases). The germline gives CDR1 ENHRY, CDR2 SYGVKD. Trimming pared 5 bases from V and 7 bases from J, leaving 11 bases between. The CDR3 totals 12 residues. The DNA of the CDR3 is TGTGCCATCAGTTCGGGGGAGGGTGGCTACACCTTC. It encodes CAISSGEGGYTF.

V gene TRBV5-1 combines with J gene TRBJ2-2, with 8 positions matching TRBD1. This CDR3 comprises 17 residues. Germline CDR1 SGHRS, CDR2 YFSETQ. V was pared by 0 bases and J by 2 bases, with 6 bases of the junction left unmatched. CDR3 sequence: CASSLGQGSQNTGELFF. Written as DNA, the CDR3 is TGCGCCAGCAGCTTGGGACAGGGGTCGCAAAACACCGGGGAGCTGTTTTTT.

This sequence joins TRBV2 and TRBJ1-5, with 9 bases matching TRBD1. Trimming removed 4 bases from V and 6 bases from J; junction bases left unmatched: 1. Germline V gene sequence: CDR1 SNHLY, CDR2 FYNNEI. The CDR3 sequence is 13 residues long. In nucleotides, the CDR3 is TGTGCCAGCAGTGGACAGGGGGGTCAGCCCCAGCATTTT. This sequence encodes CASSGQGGQPQHF.

The table lists this clone with a count of one. J is TRBJ2-1 and V is TRBV9, with D possibly TRBD1 on 5 matching bases. Germline V gives CDR1 SGDLS, CDR2 YYNGEE. The V gene lost 3 bases and the J gene lost 9 bases, with 19 bases spanning the gap. The length of the CDR3 is 15 residues. The CDR3 region has the DNA TGTGCCAGCAGCGGTGGTCCGTTTCGGCAGGGTGAGCAGTTCTTC. It is translated as CASSGGPFRQGEQFF.

The chain employs TRBV27 and TRBJ2-4; 10 nucleotides agree with TRBD2. Germline CDR1 and CDR2: MNHEY and SMNVEV (reference sequence). This CDR3 spans 20 amino acids. The V segment lost 6 bases and the J segment 0 bases; nucleotides outside the gene matches: 17. Here the CDR3 DNA reads TGTGCCAGCAGCAAGAGTGAGCGGGGGGGTAGAACTGTAGCCAAAAACATTCAGTACTTC. The encoded protein is CASSKSERGGRTVAKNIQYF.

The rearrangement uses TRBV6-5 and TRBJ2-1, with 11 nucleotides matching TRBD1. Germline V gene lookup returns CDR1 MNHEY and CDR2 SVGAGI. The CDR3 has 15 residues. The V segment lost 7 bases and the J segment 4 bases; nucleotides outside the gene matches: 6. This CDR3 is CASIGTGGRYNEQFF. In DNA form, the CDR3 reads TGTGCCAGCATAGGGACAGGGGGACGATACAATGAGCAGTTCTTC.

This chain connects TRBV9 to TRBJ1-4, with 10 nucleotides matching TRBD1. The CDR3 has 15 residues. Germline-derived CDR1 and CDR2 are SGDLS and YYNGEE. The V segment lost 4 bases and the J segment 7 bases; nucleotides outside the gene matches: 7. CDR3 sequence reads: CASSSRQGASEKLFF. The CDR3 coding sequence is TGTGCCAGCAGCTCAAGACAGGGGGCTAGTGAAAAACTGTTTTTT.

V gene TRBV14 combines with J gene TRBJ2-1; 7 positions agree with TRBD2. Germline CDR1 SGHDN, CDR2 FVKESK. This CDR3 contains 18 residues. The V segment lost 1 base and the J segment 5 bases; nucleotides outside the gene matches: 14. The CDR3 loop is CASSQAGYWSGAHNEQFF. In nucleotides, the CDR3 is TGTGCCAGCAGCCAAGCGGGTTATTGGAGCGGGGCTCACAATGAGCAGTTCTTC.

The chain employs TRBV27 and TRBJ2-1; D perhaps matches TRBD2 (5 bases). This CDR3 spans 14 amino acids. V lost 5 bases and J lost 7, with 15 bases in between. Germline V gives CDR1 MNHEY, CDR2 SMNVEV (reference sequence). CDR3 nucleotides: TGTGCCAGCAGTATCGGGATTGTTGGGAATGAGCAGTTCTTC. It translates to CASSIGIVGNEQFF.

The V and J genes are TRBV6-5 and TRBJ2-2; D is uncertain. Germline V gene data show CDR1 as MNHEY and CDR2 as SVGAGI. The CDR3 length is 15 residues. Trimming removed 3 bases from V and 0 bases from J, with 8 bases in between. This CDR3 reads CASSYWSSNTGELFF. The DNA of the CDR3 is TGTGCCAGCAGTTATTGGAGTTCGAACACCGGGGAGCTGTTTTTT.

This clone has only one observation. The chain recombines TRBV7-2 with TRBJ2-7; D is uncertain. Germline lookup yields CDR1 SGHTA and CDR2 FQGNSA. The CDR3 extends over 16 amino acids. V was clipped by 1 base and J by 1 base, with 14 bases between them. The chain's CDR3 is CASSLDPRGPSYEQYF. The CDR3 DNA follows: TGTGCCAGCAGCTTAGACCCGCGCGGTCCGTCCTACGAGCAGTACTTC.

V usage is TRBV5-1 and J usage is TRBJ2-7; no firm D call. CDR1 is SGHRS and CDR2 is YFSETQ in the germline V gene. CDR3 length: 13 amino acids. The V end was cut by 0 bases, the J end by 1 base, with 5 bases between. The DNA of the CDR3 is TGCGCCAGCAGCTTGGACAGATCCTACGAGCAGTACTTC. Protein sequence: CASSLDRSYEQYF.

The chain links TRBV20-1 to TRBJ1-2, with 11 nucleotides matching TRBD1. The CDR3 consists of 14 residues. CDR1 DFQATT and CDR2 SNEGSKA come from the germline V gene (reference sequence). The J segment lost 8 bases and the V segment lost 3 bases, leaving 8 bases of the junction unmatched. The CDR3 loop reads CSASRPGTGGGYTF. DNA of the CDR3: TGCAGTGCTAGTCGTCCCGGGACAGGGGGAGGCTACACCTTC.

The chain employs TRBV7-2 and TRBJ1-3, with a weak D call TRBD1 (5 bases). CDR3 length: 15 residues. With 1 base removed from V and 2 bases from J, the gap between germline ends came to 9 bases. Germline values: CDR1 SGHTA, CDR2 FQGNSA. The CDR3 coding sequence is TGTGCCAGCAGCTTAGTCCAGGGCGCTGGAAACACCATATATTTT. Encoded protein: CASSLVQGAGNTIYF.

This chain's CDR3 is CASRREQGPYNEQFF. In DNA, the CDR3 is TGTGCCAGTAGAAGGGAACAGGGGCCCTACAATGAGCAGTTCTTC. The chain joins TRBV19 to TRBJ2-1; 7 nucleotides agree with TRBD1. With V trimmed by 6 bases and J by 2 bases, 7 bases remained unmatched. This CDR3 spans 15 amino acids. Germline V gives CDR1 LNHDA, CDR2 SQIVND (reference sequence).

The genes are TRBV28 and TRBJ2-7; D uncertain. Trimming removed 10 bases from V and 1 base from J, with 17 bases in between. The CDR3 loop spans 14 amino acids. CDR1 is MDHEN, CDR2 SYDVKM, per germline. The CDR3 is CATAEVLKSYEQYF. The CDR3 DNA reads TGTGCCACAGCCGAGGTACTAAAATCCTACGAGCAGTACTTC.

The V and J genes are TRBV10-3 and TRBJ2-7; the D gene is possibly TRBD1 (5 bases). Deletions cut 0 bases from V and 1 base from J, with 7 bases between. Germline CDR1 ENHRY, CDR2 SYGVKD. The CDR3 is 14 residues long. CDR3 protein: CAISESQGSYEQYF. The CDR3 DNA reads as TGTGCCATCAGTGAGTCTCAGGGATCCTACGAGCAGTACTTC.

The gene calls are TRBV7-3 and TRBJ2-2, with 11 bases that match TRBD2. V lost 4 bases and J lost 5; bases outside the gene matches: 9. Germline CDR1 reads SGHTA; CDR2 reads FQGTGA. This CDR3 has 17 amino acids. For the CDR3, the DNA is TGTGCCAGCAGCTCCACCCTTAGCGGGGGGGCGACCGGGGAGCTGTTTTTT. Protein: CASSSTLSGGATGELFF.

The V call is TRBV2, the J call TRBJ2-5; unclear D gene. V was shortened by 4 bases and J by 5 bases, with 8 bases between the two germline ends. Per the germline V gene, CDR1 is SNHLY and CDR2 is FYNNEI. The CDR3 consists of 12 residues. CDR3 DNA: TGTGCCAGCAGTGCCGCGAGTGAGACCCAGTACTTC. This sequence encodes CASSAASETQYF.

The V gene is TRBV4-3, the J gene TRBJ2-1, with D perhaps TRBD1 (5 bases). Trimming removed 0 bases at V and 5 bases at J, with 17 bases between. Germline V gene data show CDR1 as LGHNA and CDR2 as YSLEER. The CDR3 runs to 17 residues. Here the CDR3 reads CASSQDSPQGIHNEQFF. The CDR3 DNA is TGCGCCAGCAGCCAAGATTCCCCCCAGGGAATACACAATGAGCAGTTCTTC.

J is TRBJ2-3 and V is TRBV4-3; 8 bases map to TRBD2. Germline lookup yields CDR1 LGHNA and CDR2 YSLEER. J gave up 2 bases and V 4 bases, and 5 bases lay outside the gene matches. The CDR3 extends over 15 amino acids. The CDR3 sequence is CASSRAGAITDTQYF. In nucleotides, the CDR3 is TGCGCCAGCAGCCGAGCGGGGGCCATCACAGATACGCAGTATTTT.

This sequence joins TRBV19 and TRBJ2-2; no clear D gene. The CDR3 is made up of 16 amino acids. Trimming shortened V by 1 base and J by 1 base, and 10 bases separated the two germline ends. CDR1 and CDR2 from the germline V gene are LNHDA and SQIVND (reference sequence). In nucleotides, the CDR3 is TGTGCCAGTAGTATAGGCGCGTTCGAGAACACCGGGGAGCTGTTTTTT. Residues: CASSIGAFENTGELFF. Filled out from reference TRBV19 and TRBJ2-2, the complete variable domain reads DGGITQSPKYLFRKEGQNVTLSCEQNLNHDAMYWYRQDPGQGLRLIYYSQIVNDFQKGDIAEGYSVSREKKESFPLTVTSAQKNPTAFYLCASSIGAFENTGELFFGEGSRLTVL.

The chain links TRBV7-9 to TRBJ2-1, with TRBD1 as a possible D gene (6 bases). The CDR3 runs to 11 residues. CDR1 is SEHNR, CDR2 FQNEAQ, per germline (reference sequence). The CDR3, as DNA: TGTGCGGGGGCCTCCTACAATGAGCAGTTCTTC. As protein: CAGASYNEQFF. The full variable domain, rest sourced from reference TRBV7-9 and TRBJ2-1, is DTGVSQNPRHKITKRGQNVTFRCDPISEHNRLYWYRQTLGQGPEFLTYFQNEAQLEKSRLLSDRFSAERPKGSFSTLEIQRTEQGDSAMYLCAGASYNEQFFGPGTRLTVL.

V and J are TRBV18 and TRBJ1-2, with 7 bases lining up with TRBD1. CDR3 length: 14 amino acids. Germline V CDR1 and CDR2: KGHSH, LQKENI. Trimming took 3 bases from V and 4 from J; bases not matched to a gene: 5. In nucleotides, the CDR3 is TGTGCCAGCTCACCCGGGACAGATGGCTATGGCTACACCTTC. It yields the protein CASSPGTDGYGYTF.

This chain joins TRBV29-1 and TRBJ1-1; 7 bases are a match to TRBD1. J gave up 4 bases and V 7 bases, and 12 bases lay outside the gene matches. The germline V gene encodes CDR1 SQVTM and CDR2 ANQGSEA. This CDR3 region has 14 residues. The CDR3 protein is CSGEQQGRITEAFF. CDR3 nucleotide sequence: TGCAGCGGCGAACAACAGGGGAGAATCACTGAAGCTTTCTTT.

The chain recombines TRBV6-5 with TRBJ1-3; D is perhaps TRBD1 (6 bases). This CDR3 comprises 16 residues. CDR1 and CDR2 from the germline V gene are MNHEY and SVGAGI. Deletions cut 2 bases from V and 0 bases from J, with 11 bases between. In nucleotides, the CDR3 is TGTGCCAGCAGTTACGGGCAGGGGAGCTCTGGAAACACCATATATTTT. This sequence encodes CASSYGQGSSGNTIYF.

This chain links TRBV24-1 with TRBJ2-3, with 11 bases fitting TRBD2. V was pared by 4 bases and J by 2 bases, with 7 bases of the junction left unmatched. Germline CDR1 is KGHDR and CDR2 is SFDVKD. The CDR3 is made up of 17 amino acids. CDR3 residues: CATSDPGTSGHTDTQYF. Written as DNA, the CDR3 is TGTGCCACCAGTGACCCTGGGACTAGCGGACACACAGATACGCAGTATTTT.